This TCR beta chain emerged from a study of blood T cell repertoires in COVID-19. For the study at large: PBMCs, B-cell-depleted T cells, or T cells provided the cDNA or gDNA that made up the material.

Under the authors' procedure: The authors estimated nucleated cell counts from reference gene primer amplification. Sequencing was performed with immunoSEQ multiplex PCR; in TCRdb, only in-frame clones are kept and a portion is missing. That table gives V, J and clone size, and the DNA gave D and trimming. The sample gives about 200,000 clones, 81% of which show up once; 6% to 9.5% is in the top ten. CDR1 and CDR2 from the germline V gene are LGHDT and YNNKEL (reference sequence). V lost 4 bases and J 8 bases, leaving 11 bases between the germline ends. The CDR3 runs 13 residues. The sequenced material came from peripheral blood. The sequence was collected from a woman older than 75 with acute or convalescent COVID-19. The chain is built from TRBV3-1 (or the pseudogene TRBV3-2) and TRBJ2-2; D is perhaps TRBD2 (5 bases). CDR3 sequence (DNA): TGTGCCAGCAGCCTTAAGCGGACGGGGGAGCTGTTTTTT. This gives the protein CASSLKRTGELFF.